A single sample is the source of the 30 T cell receptor beta chains below, sequenced in a study of CD8 T cells in ankylosing spondylitis. Findings of the study overall: Characteristic, it appeared, of ankylosing spondylitis blood was a TCR beta motif of roughly eight highly homologous variants.

The antigens these receptors bind are not known. TCRdb used MiXCR to reprocess the 5' RACE reads, holding one entry per CDR3 protein. This sample has 400,000 or so distinct CDR3 sequences; roughly 26% occur once, and the top ten carry under 0.9%. The source material was blood, either unsorted or a sorted T cell fraction (not recorded which). These receptors came from a male donor with ankylosing spondylitis.

This clonotype was observed a few times. The J gene is TRBJ2-3, the V gene TRBV20-1, with D maybe TRBD2 (7 bases). Trimming took 2 bases from V and 4 from J, leaving 22 bases between them. Germline-derived CDR1 and CDR2 are DFQATT and SNEGSKA (reference sequence). The CDR3 totals 17 residues. The CDR3 reads CSARLLTGGSRADTQYF. CDR3 in DNA: TGCAGTGCTAGACTCCTAACGGGGGGCTCTCGCGCAGATACGCAGTATTTT.

On this clonotype itself: The junction does not match germline at one end; this may be a read error. This chain joins TRBV5-1 and TRBJ1-1, with D unclear. Germline CDR1 is SGHRS and CDR2 is YFSETQ. The CDR3 is made up of 13 amino acids. The CDR3: CASTLEGNTEAFF. In DNA form, the CDR3 reads TGCGCCAGCACCTTGGAAGGGAACACTGAAGCTTTCTTT.

The chain links TRBV29-1 to TRBJ2-1; D possibly corresponds to TRBD2 (6 bases). This CDR3 is built from 13 residues. CDR1 and CDR2 (germline): SQVTM, ANQGSEA. The ends were cut back, 4 bases at V and 4 bases at J, with 11 bases in the middle. The CDR3, as DNA: TGCAGCGTTGGGGACTGGTCATACAATGAGCAGTTCTTC. Residues: CSVGDWSYNEQFF.

This clonotype was found a few times. V and J are TRBV24-1 and TRBJ2-1, with 8 nucleotides matching TRBD1. This CDR3 region has 17 residues. CDR1 and CDR2 from the germline V gene are KGHDR and SFDVKD. V was pared by 1 base and J by 4 bases, with 8 bases of the junction left unmatched. In DNA form, the CDR3 reads TGTGCCACCAGTGATTTAAAAGGACAGGGACGGTACAATGAGCAGTTCTTC. Residues: CATSDLKGQGRYNEQFF.

The genes are TRBV12-3 or TRBV12-4 and TRBJ2-1; tentative D call: TRBD2 (5 bases). The CDR3 has 16 amino acids. Trimming removed 6 bases at V and 7 bases at J, with 22 bases between. The CDR3 loop is CASSHPPGYRGNEQFF. As DNA, the CDR3 is TGTGCCAGCAGCCACCCCCCCGGCTACCGAGGGAATGAGCAGTTCTTC.

This clonotype was seen a few times. This sequence joins TRBV11-2 and TRBJ1-4, with 8 bases identical to TRBD1. The V gene end was trimmed by 5 bases and the J gene end by 7 bases; junction bases not matched to a gene: 6. CDR1 SGHAT and CDR2 FQNNGV come from the germline V gene. The CDR3 totals 14 residues. CDR3 DNA: TGTGCCAGCAGCCATGGACAGGGAAGTGAAAAACTGTTTTTT. Its protein product is CASSHGQGSEKLFF.

This clonotype was observed a handful of times. CDR3 sequence: CASKPGLGADTQYF. The CDR3 DNA reads as TGTGCCAGCAAACCGGGACTAGGCGCAGATACGCAGTATTTT. The chain carries TRBV6-1 and TRBJ2-3; 8 bases are a match to TRBD2. V shed 7 bases and J 4 bases; nucleotides not matched to a gene: 7. The CDR3 sequence is 14 residues long. CDR1 MNHNS and CDR2 SASEGT come from the germline V gene.

In this sample, this clonotype turned up many times. V and J are TRBV20-1 and TRBJ1-4, with 8 bases fitting TRBD1. The germline V gene encodes CDR1 DFQATT and CDR2 SNEGSKA (reference sequence). The length of the CDR3 is 11 residues. Unmatched junction bases numbered 1, after V lost 5 bases and J lost 8 bases. CDR3 in DNA: TGCAGTGCTGGGACAGGCGAAAAACTGTTTTTT. It codes for CSAGTGEKLFF.

The genes are TRBV20-1 and TRBJ2-5, with D maybe TRBD1 (6 bases). The V and J ends lost 5 bases and 1 base respectively, with 8 bases between them. Germline V gene sequence: CDR1 DFQATT, CDR2 SNEGSKA (reference sequence). The CDR3 runs to 12 residues. CDR3 protein: CSAETGQETQYF. DNA of the CDR3: TGCAGTGCTGAGACAGGCCAAGAGACCCAGTACTTC.

The chain employs TRBV4-2 and TRBJ1-3; D gene ambiguous. V dropped 1 base and J dropped 3 bases, with 10 bases sitting between them. The CDR3 length is 15 residues. CDR1 is LGHNA, CDR2 YNFKEQ, per germline. CDR3 protein: CASSQGYAGGNTIYF. In nucleotides, the CDR3 is TGTGCCAGCAGCCAAGGATACGCAGGTGGAAACACCATATATTTT.

This clonotype was seen only once. The chain joins TRBV18 to TRBJ2-7; tentative D call: TRBD2 (5 bases). The CDR3 covers 14 residues. V lost 1 base and J lost 4, with 11 bases in between. Germline V gives CDR1 KGHSH, CDR2 LQKENI. Here the CDR3 reads CASSPLGRAYEQYF. For the CDR3, the DNA is TGTGCCAGCTCACCACTCGGGCGGGCATACGAGCAGTACTTC.

The chain links TRBV5-6 to TRBJ1-1; D perhaps matches TRBD1 (5 bases). Trimming removed 4 bases at V and 3 bases at J, with 22 bases between. This CDR3 has 17 residues. Germline CDR1 reads SGHDT; CDR2 reads YYEEEE. The CDR3 DNA sequence: TGTGCCAGCAGCCCGTTTTATATAGGGGTCAGGGACACTGAAGCTTTCTTT. It specifies CASSPFYIGVRDTEAFF.

Ten or more counts support this clonotype. The V call is TRBV24-1, the J call TRBJ2-1, with TRBD2 matching over 8 bases. J was trimmed by 1 base and V by 4 bases; bases with no gene match: 8. The CDR3 loop spans 17 amino acids. Germline V gene data show CDR1 as KGHDR and CDR2 as SFDVKD. The DNA of the CDR3 is TGTGCCACCAGTGACTCCGTTAGCGGGGATTCCTACAATGAGCAGTTCTTC. The encoded protein is CATSDSVSGDSYNEQFF.

The rearrangement joins TRBV12-3 or TRBV12-4 to TRBJ2-1; 10 positions agree with TRBD1. V lost 5 bases and J lost 8; bases outside the gene matches: 9. The CDR3 consists of 15 residues. The CDR3 DNA is TGTGCCAGCAGTACCGGGACAGGGGTTGGGGATGAGCAGTTCTTC. It translates to CASSTGTGVGDEQFF.

This clonotype has more than one count but fewer than ten. The chain links TRBV5-1 to TRBJ2-1; 10 bases are a match to TRBD1. Germline CDR1 reads SGHRS; CDR2 reads YFSETQ. V lost 4 bases and J lost 4; bases outside the gene matches: 5. This CDR3 region has 15 residues. The CDR3 is CASSLGQGFYNEQFF. CDR3 bases: TGCGCCAGCAGCCTGGGACAGGGGTTTTACAATGAGCAGTTCTTC.

The rearrangement links TRBV29-1 to TRBJ1-3, with no clear D. V lost 4 bases and J 4 bases, leaving 8 bases between the germline ends. Germline assignment: CDR1 SQVTM and CDR2 ANQGSEA. The CDR3 runs to 12 residues. CDR3 sequence reads: CSVGGPGNTIYF. The CDR3 DNA reads as TGCAGCGTTGGGGGTCCCGGAAACACCATATATTTT.

The J gene is TRBJ2-1, the V gene TRBV20-1; 7 bases agree with TRBD2. J lost 6 bases, V lost 0 bases, and 5 bases had no gene match. The CDR3 runs to 14 residues. Germline V gives CDR1 DFQATT, CDR2 SNEGSKA (reference sequence). CDR3 region: CSARDGTIVNEQFF. In DNA form, the CDR3 reads TGCAGTGCTAGAGATGGGACTATCGTCAATGAGCAGTTCTTC.

The chain couples TRBV5-6 to TRBJ1-2; 7 positions match TRBD1. With V trimmed by 4 bases and J by 5 bases, 8 bases remained unmatched. The CDR3 totals 14 residues. Germline V gene sequence: CDR1 SGHDT, CDR2 YYEEEE. Written as DNA, the CDR3 is TGTGCCAGCAGCCGGGACAGCCAATATTATGGCTACACCTTC. This sequence encodes CASSRDSQYYGYTF.

The V call is TRBV9, the J call TRBJ2-2; D is perhaps TRBD2 (5 bases). V lost 0 bases, J lost 4 bases, and 19 bases lay in between. Looked up from germline, CDR1 is SGDLS and CDR2 is YYNGEE. This CDR3 region has 18 residues. The CDR3 bases are TGTGCCAGCAGCGTAGCCTTAGGGATAATTCGGGGCACCGGGGAGCTGTTTTTT. It translates to CASSVALGIIRGTGELFF.

This clonotype was seen only once. The genes are TRBV27 and TRBJ1-4; no definite D call. Germline CDR1 reads MNHEY; CDR2 reads SMNVEV (reference sequence). The CDR3 sequence is 13 residues long. V was pared by 2 bases and J by 6 bases, with 7 bases between. Here the CDR3 DNA reads TGTGCCAGCAGTTTACAGGCCGATGAAAAACTGTTTTTT. Residues: CASSLQADEKLFF.

This clonotype occurred a few times. V is TRBV5-1 and J is TRBJ2-7; the match to TRBD1 covers 8 bases. V was pared by 1 base and J by 3 bases, with 3 bases of the junction left unmatched. Germline V gives CDR1 SGHRS, CDR2 YFSETQ. CDR3 length: 14 residues. The CDR3 spells CASSLSQGDYEQYV. CDR3 in DNA: TGCGCCAGCAGCTTGTCACAGGGGGACTACGAGCAGTACGTC.

V gene TRBV20-1 combines with J gene TRBJ2-3; D is undetermined. V dropped 3 bases and J dropped 6 bases, with 16 bases sitting between them. The CDR3 spans 14 residues. Germline loops: CDR1 DFQATT, CDR2 SNEGSKA (reference sequence). CDR3 bases: TGCAGTGCTAGGAAGGTTGGCGACGTGGATACGCAGTATTTT. Its translation is CSARKVGDVDTQYF.

The chain uses TRBV29-1 and TRBJ2-3; 7 nucleotides align to TRBD1. The CDR3 sequence is 14 residues long. V was clipped by 6 bases and J by 1 base; unmatched bases: 7. The germline V gene encodes CDR1 SQVTM and CDR2 ANQGSEA. The CDR3 nucleotides read TGCAGCGTGTGCCGGGACAGTGGCACAGATACGCAGTATTTT. It encodes CSVCRDSGTDTQYF.

The chain uses TRBV7-8 and TRBJ1-3; D unresolved. Trimming took off 1 base at V and 3 bases at J, with 10 bases between the two ends. The CDR3 is made up of 15 amino acids. The germline V gene has CDR1 SGHVS and CDR2 FQNEAQ. CDR3 residues: CASSLVSMGGNTIYF. DNA for the CDR3: TGTGCCAGCAGCTTAGTGTCCATGGGTGGAAACACCATATATTTT.

There are a few counts of this clonotype. The chain is built from TRBV2 and TRBJ1-1; D is ambiguous. V was shortened by 6 bases and J by 6 bases, with 14 bases between the two germline ends. The CDR3 is 13 amino acids. From germline, CDR1 is SNHLY and CDR2 FYNNEI. The CDR3 reads CASRDPRIPEAFF. CDR3 sequence (DNA): TGTGCCAGCAGAGACCCCCGTATACCTGAAGCTTTCTTT.

This rearrangement joins TRBV5-1 to TRBJ2-3; a weak D match, TRBD1 (6 bases). CDR1 is SGHRS, CDR2 YFSETQ, per germline. Trimming stripped 0 bases from V and 6 bases from J, with 11 bases between. CDR3 length: 14 amino acids. Here the CDR3 DNA reads TGCGCCAGCAGCTTGGACAGGGAGAGGGATACGCAGTATTTT. Translation: CASSLDRERDTQYF.

The chain couples TRBV28 to TRBJ2-3, with 7 bases that match TRBD2. The CDR3 runs to 16 residues. CDR1 and CDR2 (germline): MDHEN, SYDVKM. V shed 5 bases and J 4 bases; nucleotides not matched to a gene: 12. CDR3 residues: CASSVGRLAFPDTQYF. Written as DNA, the CDR3 is TGTGCCAGCAGTGTAGGGCGACTAGCTTTTCCAGATACGCAGTATTTT.

J is TRBJ2-6 and V is TRBV18; the D gene could be TRBD1 or TRBD2 (5 bases each). This CDR3 has 16 amino acids. Germline assignment: CDR1 KGHSH and CDR2 LQKENI. Trimming removed 3 bases from V and 2 bases from J, with 11 bases in between. The CDR3 here is CASSPFRDPGANVLTF. The CDR3 DNA reads as TGTGCCAGCTCACCGTTCCGGGACCCTGGGGCCAACGTCCTGACTTTC.

The rearrangement links TRBV12-3 or TRBV12-4 to TRBJ2-2; D is possibly TRBD1 (6 bases). CDR3 size: 15 residues. Between the trimmed V and J ends, which lost 9 bases and 6 bases, there was a span of 20 bases. The CDR3 DNA follows: TGTGCCAGGCCTACAGGGAATGTTGAATCCGGGGAGCTGTTTTTT. This encodes CARPTGNVESGELFF.

This clonotype was counted a few times. This chain uses TRBV7-9 with TRBJ2-3, with 9 nucleotides matching TRBD1. Germline loops: CDR1 SEHNR, CDR2 FQNEAQ (reference sequence). Unmatched junction bases numbered 7, after V lost 3 bases and J lost 6 bases. The CDR3 contains 15 residues. In DNA, the CDR3 is TGTGCCAGCAGCTTCCTCGGGGACAGGGACGATACGCAGTATTTT. It codes for CASSFLGDRDDTQYF.